One and the same sample provided the 30 T cell receptor beta chains below, sequenced in a study of blood T cell repertoires in COVID-19. The assay was immunoSEQ multiplex PCR, and TCRdb's table has in-frame clones only and misses some. Seen here are roughly 160,000 clones, 65% to 80% observed once, and the top ten hold about 20%. Sequencing was done on a sample of PBMCs or T cells enriched from blood (not recorded which). The receptors here all came from a woman in her 70s in a cohort exposed to, infected with or recovered from COVID-19 (not recorded which).

The chain carries TRBV2 and TRBJ2-7; D unclear. V lost 3 bases and J 1 base, leaving 13 bases between the germline ends. Germline CDR1 SNHLY, CDR2 FYNNEI. This CDR3 spans 15 amino acids. The CDR3, as DNA: TGTGCCAGCAGTGATACAGCTTCCATTTCCTACGAGCAGTACTTC. The encoded protein is CASSDTASISYEQYF.

V gene TRBV12-3 or TRBV12-4 combines with J gene TRBJ2-1, with D maybe TRBD2 (5 bases). Trimming removed 6 bases at V and 6 bases at J, with 12 bases between. The length of the CDR3 is 13 residues. The CDR3 sequence: CASSRDYSNEQFF. The CDR3 bases are TGTGCCAGCAGCCGCGACTACTCCAATGAGCAGTTCTTC.

The CDR3 sequence is CASSKGRSGEFIGGASTDTQYF. The CDR3 region has the DNA TGTGCCAGCAGCAAGGGTCGAAGCGGAGAATTTATCGGCGGGGCAAGCACAGATACGCAGTATTTT. The rearrangement links TRBV21-1 to TRBJ2-3; TRBD2 is the table's D call and was not checked against the DNA. TRBV21-1 constitutes a pseudogene. CDR3 length equals 22 residues.

J is TRBJ2-1 and V is TRBV14; the D is unclear. Germline CDR1 SGHDN, CDR2 FVKESK. The CDR3 length is 14 residues. V was shortened by 3 bases and J by 4 bases, with 10 bases between the two germline ends. The CDR3 nucleotides read TGTGCCAGCAGCCAGACCAGCGTTTACAATGAGCAGTTCTTC. This codes for CASSQTSVYNEQFF.

J is TRBJ2-1 and V is TRBV6-5; D may be TRBD1 (6 bases). V was clipped by 7 bases and J by 1 base, with 14 bases between them. This CDR3 region has 15 residues. Germline values: CDR1 MNHEY, CDR2 SVGAGI. Written as DNA, the CDR3 is TGTGCCAGCACCCGCAGGGGCGGGTCCTACAATGAGCAGTTCTTC. Its translation is CASTRRGGSYNEQFF.

The chain carries TRBV5-4 and TRBJ1-6, with D possibly being TRBD1 (5 bases). The CDR3 runs to 13 residues. V gave up 9 bases and J gave up 4 bases, with 11 bases separating them. Germline lookup yields CDR1 SGHNT and CDR2 YYREEE (reference sequence). CDR3 in amino acids: CATSPGYNSPLHF. The CDR3 bases are TGTGCCACCTCCCCAGGGTATAATTCACCCCTCCACTTT.

The V and J genes are TRBV7-9 and TRBJ2-3; the match to TRBD2 covers 11 bases. This CDR3 region has 15 residues. CDR1 is SEHNR and CDR2 is FQNEAQ in the germline V gene (reference sequence). V lost 5 bases and J lost 6; bases outside the gene matches: 7. CDR3 nucleotide sequence: TGTGCCAGCAGCACACTAGCGGGAGCAGGGGATACGCAGTATTTT. Translation: CASSTLAGAGDTQYF. Variable domain in full (rest from reference TRBV7-9 and TRBJ2-3): DTGVSQNPRHKITKRGQNVTFRCDPISEHNRLYWYRQTLGQGPEFLTYFQNEAQLEKSRLLSDRFSAERPKGSFSTLEIQRTEQGDSAMYLCASSTLAGAGDTQYFGPGTRLTVL.

This rearrangement joins TRBV15 to TRBJ1-1, with D possibly TRBD1 on 6 matching bases. Germline loops: CDR1 LNHNV, CDR2 YYDKDF (reference sequence). This CDR3 has 14 residues. The ends were cut back, 2 bases at V and 7 bases at J, with 14 bases in the middle. Here the CDR3 DNA reads TGTGCCACCAGCAGACCGATACAGGGCGTTGAAGCTTTCTTT. Its protein is CATSRPIQGVEAFF.

The V call is TRBV5-6, the J call TRBJ2-3, with D perhaps matching TRBD2 (5 bases). Germline assignment: CDR1 SGHDT and CDR2 YYEEEE. V was trimmed by 1 base and J by 0 bases, leaving 6 bases between them. The CDR3 contains 14 residues. CDR3 sequence reads: CASSLPGSTDTQYF. The CDR3, as DNA: TGTGCCAGCAGCTTGCCGGGGAGCACAGATACGCAGTATTTT.

The V and J genes are TRBV3-1 (or the pseudogene TRBV3-2) and TRBJ2-2, with 11 bases matching TRBD2. The germline CDR1 and CDR2 sequences are LGHDT and YNNKEL (reference sequence). This CDR3 spans 16 amino acids. CDR3 nucleotides: TGTGCTTCGACTAGCGGGGTTGGGACGAACACCGGGGAGCTGTTTTTT. This translates into CASTSGVGTNTGELFF.

The chain couples TRBV19 to TRBJ1-3; TRBD1 agrees at 7 bases. Germline V gene sequence: CDR1 LNHDA, CDR2 SQIVND (reference sequence). With V trimmed by 6 bases and J by 0 bases, 5 bases remained unmatched. The CDR3 covers 15 residues. This CDR3 is CASSPGTDSGNTIYF. CDR3 nucleotide sequence: TGTGCCAGTAGCCCCGGGACAGACTCTGGAAACACCATATATTTT.

The chain recombines TRBV29-1 with TRBJ2-7; perhaps TRBD1 as D (6 bases). Trimming stripped 0 bases from V and 6 bases from J, with 12 bases between. The CDR3 totals 13 residues. Germline CDR1 SQVTM, CDR2 ANQGSEA. CDR3 in DNA: TGCAGCGTTGAAGATGTTCAGGGGACCGAGCAGTACTTC. Its protein is CSVEDVQGTEQYF.

The chain joins TRBV12-3 or TRBV12-4 to TRBJ1-2; a possible D gene is TRBD1 (5 bases). The CDR3 runs 13 residues. Trimming took off 5 bases at V and 8 bases at J, with 15 bases between the two ends. CDR3 residues: CASSPGLRAGYTF. CDR3 sequence (DNA): TGTGCCAGCAGTCCGGGACTCCGGGCCGGCTACACCTTC.

The V gene is TRBV2, the J gene TRBJ2-1; weak D call: TRBD2 (6 bases). Deletions cut 7 bases from V and 4 bases from J, with 14 bases between. There are 14 residues in the CDR3. Germline assignment: CDR1 SNHLY and CDR2 FYNNEI. The CDR3, as DNA: TGTGCCAGCAATACAGCGGGCCTATACAATGAGCAGTTCTTC. Translation: CASNTAGLYNEQFF.

The genes are TRBV18 and TRBJ2-7; possibly TRBD1 for D (6 bases). The CDR3 totals 14 residues. Germline V lookup: CDR1 KGHSH, CDR2 LQKENI. Trimming took off 4 bases at V and 4 bases at J, with 14 bases between the two ends. The CDR3, as DNA: TGTGCCAGCTCACAGAGACAGGTTGGTTACGAGCAGTACTTC. Protein: CASSQRQVGYEQYF. Complete variable domain (other parts from reference TRBV18 and TRBJ2-7): NAGVMQNPRHLVRRRGQEARLRCSPMKGHSHVYWYRQLPEEGLKFMVYLQKENIIDESGMPKERFSAEFPKEGPSILRIQQVVRGDSAAYFCASSQRQVGYEQYFGPGTRLTVT.

The rearrangement joins TRBV11-1 to TRBJ2-5; D remains ambiguous. Trimming pared 3 bases from V and 2 bases from J, leaving 13 bases between. The CDR3 sequence is 15 residues long. In germline, CDR1 is SGHAT, CDR2 FQDESV (reference sequence). CDR3 DNA sequence: TGTGCCAGCAGCTTGAACACTTTACAGCAAGAGACCCAGTACTTC. Its protein product is CASSLNTLQQETQYF.

CDR3 in DNA: TGTGCCAGCAGCCAGGGGGTTGAAGCTTTCTTT. It encodes CASSQGVEAFF. V gene TRBV12-3 or TRBV12-4 combines with J gene TRBJ1-1; 7 nucleotides line up with TRBD1. This CDR3 comprises 11 residues. With 6 bases clipped from V and 7 bases from J, the junction kept 2 bases outside the gene matches.

The genes are TRBV7-9 and TRBJ1-5; 7 bases are shared with TRBD1. Germline CDR1 and CDR2: SEHNR and FQNEAQ (reference sequence). V was clipped by 0 bases and J by 4 bases; unmatched bases: 3. The CDR3 has 15 amino acids. CDR3 nucleotides: TGTGCCAGCAGCTTAGCGTCAGGGGGGAATCAGCCCCAGCATTTT. Protein product: CASSLASGGNQPQHF. The whole variable domain, remainder taken from reference TRBV7-9 and TRBJ1-5, is DTGVSQNPRHKITKRGQNVTFRCDPISEHNRLYWYRQTLGQGPEFLTYFQNEAQLEKSRLLSDRFSAERPKGSFSTLEIQRTEQGDSAMYLCASSLASGGNQPQHFGDGTRLSIL.

V usage is TRBV6-5 and J usage is TRBJ2-1, with D maybe TRBD2 (5 bases). CDR3 size: 13 residues. Trimming removed 0 bases from V and 10 bases from J, with 10 bases in between. Germline assignment: CDR1 MNHEY and CDR2 SVGAGI. CDR3 sequence: CASSYSMGSEQFF. The CDR3 DNA is TGTGCCAGCAGTTACTCGATGGGGAGCGAGCAGTTCTTC.

The chain couples TRBV11-3 to TRBJ2-1; TRBD2 matches 9 bases. The CDR3 runs 15 residues. Germline CDR1 SGHNT, CDR2 YENEEA. With V trimmed by 2 bases and J by 8 bases, 7 bases remained unmatched. The CDR3 DNA is TGTGCCAGCAGCTTAATAGCGGGGGCACCTCATGAGCAGTTCTTC. Translating it yields CASSLIAGAPHEQFF.

The chain combines TRBV28 with TRBJ2-1; D not resolved. The CDR3 runs to 16 residues. Germline CDR1 MDHEN, CDR2 SYDVKM. V was cut by 6 bases and J by 3 bases, with 18 bases left in between. CDR3 sequence: CASSPTVIVYYNEQFF. As DNA, the CDR3 is TGTGCCAGCAGCCCCACGGTAATCGTGTACTACAATGAGCAGTTCTTC.

The V and J genes are TRBV2 and TRBJ1-2, with 10 bases lining up with TRBD1. The V segment lost 7 bases and the J segment 8 bases; nucleotides outside the gene matches: 10. The CDR3 has 14 residues. From germline, CDR1 is SNHLY and CDR2 FYNNEI. The CDR3 spells CASTSDRGFRGYTF. DNA of the CDR3: TGTGCCAGCACCTCGGACAGGGGGTTTCGCGGCTACACCTTC.

This clone was detected only once. V gene TRBV5-1 combines with J gene TRBJ1-3; D call uncertain. V dropped 0 bases and J dropped 4 bases, with 8 bases sitting between them. Germline CDR1 SGHRS, CDR2 YFSETQ. The CDR3 length is 14 residues. The CDR3 nucleotides read TGCGCCAGCAGCTTGGAAAGCCAAGGAAACACCATATATTTT. Translated, it gives CASSLESQGNTIYF.

The chain joins TRBV27 to TRBJ2-7; 8 nucleotides align to TRBD1. V lost 5 bases and J lost 4; bases outside the gene matches: 10. Germline-derived CDR1 and CDR2 are MNHEY and SMNVEV (reference sequence). The CDR3 has 15 residues. CDR3 nucleotides: TGTGCCAGCAGTCTCCGACAGGGGTGGGGGTACGAGCAGTACTTC. As protein: CASSLRQGWGYEQYF.

This clone was counted a few times. The chain couples TRBV3-1 (or the pseudogene TRBV3-2) to TRBJ2-2, with 8 bases identical to TRBD2. Per the germline V gene, CDR1 is LGHDT and CDR2 is YNNKEL (reference sequence). This CDR3 is built from 16 residues. J lost 5 bases, V lost 4 bases, and 9 bases had no gene match. This CDR3 is CASSLPRVAGTGELFF. The CDR3 DNA is TGTGCCAGCAGCCTCCCAAGAGTAGCGGGAACCGGGGAGCTGTTTTTT.

J is TRBJ1-6 and V is TRBV24-1, with TRBD1 as a possible D gene (6 bases). V was pared by 6 bases and J by 7 bases, with 21 bases between. Looked up from germline, CDR1 is KGHDR and CDR2 is SFDVKD. CDR3 length: 17 amino acids. The chain's CDR3 is CATSTSFIDRMNSPLHF. Written as DNA, the CDR3 is TGTGCCACCAGTACCAGTTTTATTGACAGGATGAATTCACCCCTCCACTTT.

CDR3 protein: CASSYSDRGDSPLHF. The CDR3 DNA reads TGTGCCAGCAGTTACTCCGACAGGGGCGATTCACCCCTCCACTTT. The chain couples TRBV6-5 to TRBJ1-6, with 8 bases matching TRBD1. Germline CDR1 reads MNHEY; CDR2 reads SVGAGI. The CDR3 covers 15 residues. The V gene end was trimmed by 0 bases and the J gene end by 8 bases; junction bases not matched to a gene: 3.

J is TRBJ2-7 and V is TRBV27; TRBD1 matches at 8 bases. CDR3 size: 13 residues. After removal of 6 bases from V and 4 bases from J, the junction contained 5 bases not matched to a gene. Germline V gives CDR1 MNHEY, CDR2 SMNVEV (reference sequence). The CDR3 protein is CASSLQGAYEQYF. The CDR3 DNA reads TGTGCCAGCAGCCTCCAGGGGGCTTACGAGCAGTACTTC.

The V call is TRBV29-1, the J call TRBJ1-1; TRBD1 aligns across 10 bases. Trimming at V came to 1 base and at J to 4 bases, leaving 3 bases not matched to a gene. Germline values: CDR1 SQVTM, CDR2 ANQGSEA. This CDR3 comprises 14 residues. The CDR3 DNA is TGCAGCGTTGAAGGGGGGACAGGGGCCACTGAAGCTTTCTTT. It codes for CSVEGGTGATEAFF. Together with reference TRBV29-1 and TRBJ1-1, the CDR3 gives the full variable domain: SAVISQKPSRDICQRGTSLTIQCQVDSQVTMMFWYRQQPGQSLTLIATANQGSEATYESGFVIDKFPISRPNLTFSTLTVSNMSPEDSSIYLCSVEGGTGATEAFFGQGTRLTVV.

This chain connects TRBV5-6 to TRBJ1-2, with TRBD1 matching over 9 bases. The CDR3 length is 16 residues. Germline V gene data show CDR1 as SGHDT and CDR2 as YYEEEE. The V gene end was trimmed by 4 bases and the J gene end by 4 bases; junction bases not matched to a gene: 11. The CDR3 region is CASSPGTGYLSYGYTF. CDR3 sequence (DNA): TGTGCCAGCAGCCCCGGGACAGGGTACCTTAGCTATGGCTACACCTTC.